The rows below give T cell receptor beta chains drawn from one sample of a study of Ad26.COV2.S vaccination and SARS-CoV-2 variants. This table comes from immunoSEQ multiplex PCR, and its TCRdb copy is limited to in-frame clones, with some not included. Of about 280,000 clones listed, approximately 87% were seen once; the top ten hold about 3.1%. The sequencing used peripheral blood, collected in a trial of Ad26.COV2.S vaccine versus placebo. Receptors originate from a person aged 18 to 65 who received the Ad26.COV2.S COVID-19 vaccine or a placebo. Both conserved end residues are part of each CDR3. The order of the fields is D gene, J gene, V gene, clone size, CDR3 DNA, CDR3 protein. A D gene is named only where the DNA matches it firmly. Not all rows give a size; the values are once, few, many and, for expanded clones, a class.

d_call: -
j_call: TRBJ1-2
v_call: TRBV27
clone_size: -
cdr3_nt: TGTGCCAGCAGTCTACAGGGTTCGGGAGGCTACACCTTC
cdr3_aa: CASSLQGSGGYTF

d_call: TRBD1
j_call: TRBJ2-7
v_call: TRBV6-5
clone_size: once
cdr3_nt: TGTGCCAGCAGTTGGGGACAGGGAATTTCGTACGAGCAGTACTTC
cdr3_aa: CASSWGQGISYEQYF

d_call: -
j_call: TRBJ2-5
v_call: TRBV15
clone_size: -
cdr3_nt: TGTGCCACCAGCAGTCACGACACCGACCAAGAGACCCAGTACTTC
cdr3_aa: CATSSHDTDQETQYF

d_call: TRBD2
j_call: TRBJ2-7
v_call: TRBV7-9
clone_size: -
cdr3_nt: TGTGCCAGCAGCTTCCCTAGCGGGGGGTCCTACGAGCAGTACTTC
cdr3_aa: CASSFPSGGSYEQYF

d_call: -
j_call: TRBJ1-4
v_call: TRBV3-1/TRBV3-2
clone_size: -
cdr3_nt: TGTGCCAGCAGCCAAGAATGGGAAAAACTGTTTTTT
cdr3_aa: CASSQEWEKLFF

d_call: -
j_call: TRBJ1-2
v_call: TRBV23-1
clone_size: -
cdr3_nt: TGCGCCAGAATAGCCCCCTACTACTATGGCTACACCTTC
cdr3_aa: CARIAPYYYGYTF

d_call: -
j_call: TRBJ1-2
v_call: TRBV5-5
clone_size: -
cdr3_nt: TGTGCCAGCAGCGGCGAAGGGTACTATGGTTACACCTTC
cdr3_aa: CASSGEGYYGYTF

d_call: -
j_call: TRBJ1-4
v_call: TRBV12-5
clone_size: -
cdr3_nt: TGTGCTAGTGGTCAAAGCAGGGAAGTCGAAGAAAAACTGTTTTTT
cdr3_aa: CASGQSREVEEKLFF

d_call: TRBD2
j_call: TRBJ2-2
v_call: TRBV3-1/TRBV3-2
clone_size: -
cdr3_nt: TGTGCCAGCAGCCTATTCAGCGGGGGGGCCTTCACCGGGGAGCTGTTTTTT
cdr3_aa: CASSLFSGGAFTGELFF

d_call: -
j_call: TRBJ1-4
v_call: TRBV5-1
clone_size: -
cdr3_nt: TGCGCCAGCAGCCCTGGACAGCAAAGGGGAGAAAAACTGTTTTTT
cdr3_aa: CASSPGQQRGEKLFF

d_call: -
j_call: TRBJ2-1
v_call: TRBV2
clone_size: -
cdr3_nt: TGTGCCAGCAGTGAACCGCGTCAATACAATGAGCAGTTCTTC
cdr3_aa: CASSEPRQYNEQFF

d_call: -
j_call: TRBJ2-2
v_call: TRBV7-3
clone_size: once
cdr3_nt: TGTGCCAGCAGCTACCGCGGGACAGCGAACACCGGGGAGCTGTTTTTT
cdr3_aa: CASSYRGTANTGELFF

d_call: TRBD1
j_call: TRBJ1-3
v_call: TRBV6-5
clone_size: few
cdr3_nt: TGTGCCAGCAGTTCGGGACAGACCTCTGGAAACACCATATATTTT
cdr3_aa: CASSSGQTSGNTIYF

d_call: -
j_call: TRBJ2-7
v_call: TRBV28
clone_size: -
cdr3_nt: TGTGCCAGCAGTGCCCAGGGCGTAAGATACGAGCAGTACTTC
cdr3_aa: CASSAQGVRYEQYF

d_call: -
j_call: TRBJ2-7
v_call: TRBV18
clone_size: -
cdr3_nt: TGTGCCAGCTCACTCGACAGGCCCCCCTCCTACGAGCAGTACTTC
cdr3_aa: CASSLDRPPSYEQYF

d_call: TRBD1
j_call: TRBJ1-6
v_call: TRBV7-6
clone_size: -
cdr3_nt: TGTGCCAGCAGCTTAGGTACAGGGGATTCACCCCTCCACTTT
cdr3_aa: CASSLGTGDSPLHF

d_call: TRBD1
j_call: TRBJ1-1
v_call: TRBV6-5
clone_size: -
cdr3_nt: TGTGCCAGCAGAGGGACTGCAGGGGGTGAAGCTTTCTTT
cdr3_aa: CASRGTAGGEAFF

d_call: TRBD1
j_call: TRBJ2-3
v_call: TRBV29-1
clone_size: -
cdr3_nt: TGCAGCGTGGGGACAGGCACAGATACGCAGTATTTT
cdr3_aa: CSVGTGTDTQYF

d_call: -
j_call: TRBJ2-7
v_call: TRBV2
clone_size: -
cdr3_nt: TGTGCCAGCCATCGGAATACCTACGAGCAGTACTTC
cdr3_aa: CASHRNTYEQYF

d_call: -
j_call: TRBJ1-1
v_call: TRBV5-8
clone_size: -
cdr3_nt: TGTGCCAGCAGCTTGGCGTGGGGGAACACTGAAGCTTTCTTT
cdr3_aa: CASSLAWGNTEAFF

d_call: -
j_call: TRBJ1-4
v_call: TRBV5-1
clone_size: -
cdr3_nt: TGCGCCAGCAGCTTGGGGGGGCTCTATGAAAAACTGTTTTTT
cdr3_aa: CASSLGGLYEKLFF

d_call: -
j_call: TRBJ2-7
v_call: TRBV6-6
clone_size: many
cdr3_nt: TGTGCCAGCAGTTACTCAGGGGTGGGTACCTACGAGCAGTACTTC
cdr3_aa: CASSYSGVGTYEQYF

d_call: -
j_call: TRBJ1-1
v_call: TRBV28
clone_size: once
cdr3_nt: TGTGCCAGCACGGGGGGATCTTGGCACACTGAAGCTTTCTTT
cdr3_aa: CASTGGSWHTEAFF

d_call: TRBD1
j_call: TRBJ2-1
v_call: TRBV6-5
clone_size: few
cdr3_nt: TGTGCCAGCAGTTACCACCGACAGGGGAATGAGCAGTTCTTC
cdr3_aa: CASSYHRQGNEQFF

d_call: TRBD1
j_call: TRBJ1-2
v_call: TRBV6-1
clone_size: -
cdr3_nt: TGTGCCAGCAGTGAAGGTGGGGCAGGGGGCATCGTCTATGGCTACACCTTC
cdr3_aa: CASSEGGAGGIVYGYTF

d_call: TRBD1
j_call: TRBJ1-2
v_call: TRBV30
clone_size: -
cdr3_nt: TGTGCCTGGAGTGGACCGGGACAGGATTTTGACTATGGCTACACCTTC
cdr3_aa: CAWSGPGQDFDYGYTF

d_call: TRBD1
j_call: TRBJ1-1
v_call: TRBV5-1
clone_size: -
cdr3_nt: TGCGCCAGCAGCGGAGAGGGGGCGCGAACTGAAGCTTTCTTT
cdr3_aa: CASSGEGARTEAFF

d_call: -
j_call: TRBJ1-3
v_call: TRBV7-9
clone_size: -
cdr3_nt: TGTGCCAGCACCTTAACTGGAAACACCATATATTTT
cdr3_aa: CASTLTGNTIYF

d_call: -
j_call: TRBJ1-5
v_call: TRBV6-1
clone_size: -
cdr3_nt: TGTGCCAGCAGTGAAAGTCCAGGGCTAAAGCCCCAGCATTTT
cdr3_aa: CASSESPGLKPQHF

d_call: -
j_call: TRBJ2-1
v_call: TRBV9
clone_size: -
cdr3_nt: TGTGCCAGCAGCGTACGTTCAAGCTCCTACAATGAGCAGTTCTTC
cdr3_aa: CASSVRSSSYNEQFF

d_call: TRBD2
j_call: TRBJ2-7
v_call: TRBV18
clone_size: once
cdr3_nt: TGTGCCAGCTCAAGCTCTAGCGGAACCTACGAGCAGTACTTC
cdr3_aa: CASSSSSGTYEQYF

d_call: -
j_call: TRBJ1-6
v_call: TRBV3-1/TRBV3-2
clone_size: -
cdr3_nt: TGTGCCAGCAGCCAAACCAGTAGCTCCTATAATTCACCCCTCCACTTT
cdr3_aa: CASSQTSSSYNSPLHF

d_call: -
j_call: TRBJ1-1
v_call: TRBV6-1
clone_size: -
cdr3_nt: TGTGCCAGCAGTGAAGCGAGGCGAAACACTGAAGCTTTCTTT
cdr3_aa: CASSEARRNTEAFF

d_call: -
j_call: TRBJ1-2
v_call: TRBV7-2
clone_size: -
cdr3_nt: TGTGCCAGCAGCTTAGATTCAGGTTTGGGGGGTGGAGGCTACACCTTC
cdr3_aa: CASSLDSGLGGGGYTF

d_call: TRBD1
j_call: TRBJ1-1
v_call: TRBV30
clone_size: -
cdr3_nt: TGTGCCTGGAGTGATTACAGGGGGCCGAGCACTGAAGCTTTCTTT
cdr3_aa: CAWSDYRGPSTEAFF

d_call: -
j_call: TRBJ1-1
v_call: TRBV14
clone_size: -
cdr3_nt: TGTGCCAGCAGCCAAGGGGTCAGGGATCAAGCTTTCTTT
cdr3_aa: CASSQGVRDQAFF

d_call: TRBD1
j_call: TRBJ1-4
v_call: TRBV5-6
clone_size: -
cdr3_nt: TGTGCCAGCAGCTTCCCAGGGGGAACTAATGAAAAACTGTTTTTT
cdr3_aa: CASSFPGGTNEKLFF

d_call: -
j_call: TRBJ1-2
v_call: TRBV28
clone_size: -
cdr3_nt: TGTGCCAGCAGGGCAGGGCAAGTTTTCACTGGCTACACCTTC
cdr3_aa: CASRAGQVFTGYTF

d_call: TRBD1
j_call: TRBJ2-1
v_call: TRBV30
clone_size: -
cdr3_nt: TGTGCCTGGAGTCGTTGGACAGGGGCCAATGAGCAGTTCTTC
cdr3_aa: CAWSRWTGANEQFF

d_call: -
j_call: TRBJ1-1
v_call: TRBV28
clone_size: -
cdr3_nt: TGTGCGGGAAGGAGGGGGGGAACGAACACTGAAGCTTTCTTT
cdr3_aa: CAGRRGGTNTEAFF

d_call: -
j_call: TRBJ2-3
v_call: TRBV6-5
clone_size: -
cdr3_nt: TGTGCCAGCAGTTTGACTAAAGGGCCGCAGTATTTT
cdr3_aa: CASSLTKGPQYF

d_call: -
j_call: TRBJ1-2
v_call: TRBV5-4
clone_size: -
cdr3_nt: TGTGCCAGCAGCTTGTTAGGGGGGCTAAACTATGGCTACACCTTC
cdr3_aa: CASSLLGGLNYGYTF

d_call: -
j_call: TRBJ1-6
v_call: TRBV15
clone_size: few
cdr3_nt: TGTGCCACCAGCAGAGACCCCGGGACGAATTCACCCCTCCACTTT
cdr3_aa: CATSRDPGTNSPLHF

d_call: -
j_call: TRBJ1-2
v_call: TRBV19
clone_size: -
cdr3_nt: TGTGCCAGTAGTATCAACAGGAGGCAGTCCTATGGCTACACCTTC
cdr3_aa: CASSINRRQSYGYTF

d_call: -
j_call: TRBJ1-1
v_call: TRBV7-2
clone_size: -
cdr3_nt: TGTGCCAGCAGCTACCGACAGGCCAGGGGAGAAGCTTTCTTT
cdr3_aa: CASSYRQARGEAFF

d_call: -
j_call: TRBJ1-1
v_call: TRBV2
clone_size: -
cdr3_nt: TGTGCCAGCAGTGCGAGGCCCTGGACTGAAGCTTTCTTT
cdr3_aa: CASSARPWTEAFF

d_call: -
j_call: TRBJ1-2
v_call: TRBV9
clone_size: -
cdr3_nt: TGTGCCAGCAGCGTAGGGGGACGCTACACCTTC
cdr3_aa: CASSVGGRYTF

d_call: -
j_call: TRBJ1-2
v_call: TRBV7-2
clone_size: -
cdr3_nt: TGTGCCAGCAGCTTAGACCCTCTAGGGTATGGCTACACCTTC
cdr3_aa: CASSLDPLGYGYTF

d_call: -
j_call: TRBJ2-1
v_call: TRBV6-5
clone_size: -
cdr3_nt: TGTGCCAGCAGTTACTCGACCGGGAGAGGGAATGAGCAGTTCTTC
cdr3_aa: CASSYSTGRGNEQFF

d_call: -
j_call: TRBJ1-2
v_call: TRBV29-1
clone_size: -
cdr3_nt: TGCAGCGTTGCGTCGCAGGCAGTTGTCGGCTACACCTTC
cdr3_aa: CSVASQAVVGYTF

d_call: -
j_call: TRBJ1-2
v_call: TRBV10-3
clone_size: -
cdr3_nt: TGTGCCATCTCCTCTACGACGGTTAACTATGGCTACACCTTC
cdr3_aa: CAISSTTVNYGYTF

d_call: TRBD1
j_call: TRBJ2-5
v_call: TRBV6-5
clone_size: -
cdr3_nt: TGTGCCAGCAGGAGGGGACAGCAAGAGACCCAGTACTTC
cdr3_aa: CASRRGQQETQYF